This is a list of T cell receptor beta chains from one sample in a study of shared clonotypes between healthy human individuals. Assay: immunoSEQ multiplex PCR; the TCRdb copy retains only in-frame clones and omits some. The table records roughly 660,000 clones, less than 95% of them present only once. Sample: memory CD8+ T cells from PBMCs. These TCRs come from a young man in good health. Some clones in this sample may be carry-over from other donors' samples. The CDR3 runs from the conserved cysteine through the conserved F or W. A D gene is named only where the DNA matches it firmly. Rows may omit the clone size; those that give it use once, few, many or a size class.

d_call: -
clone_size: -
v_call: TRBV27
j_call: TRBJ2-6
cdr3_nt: TGTGCCAGCAGTGGTAGCGGCTCTGGGGCCAACGTCCTGACTTTC
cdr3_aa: CASSGSGSGANVLTF

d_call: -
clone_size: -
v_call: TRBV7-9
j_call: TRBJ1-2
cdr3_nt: TGTGCCAGCATCGGAGGGGATAGGAAATATGGCTACACCTTC
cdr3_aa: CASIGGDRKYGYTF

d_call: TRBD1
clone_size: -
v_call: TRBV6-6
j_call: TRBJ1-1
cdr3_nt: TGTGCCAGCAGTCACACCGGGACAGTCAACACTGAAGCTTTCTTT
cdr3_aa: CASSHTGTVNTEAFF

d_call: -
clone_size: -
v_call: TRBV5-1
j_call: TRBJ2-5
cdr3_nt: TGCGCCAGCAGCTTGGAGGCAGTTCAAGAGACCCAGTACTTC
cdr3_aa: CASSLEAVQETQYF

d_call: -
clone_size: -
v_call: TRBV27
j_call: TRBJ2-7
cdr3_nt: TGTGCCAGCAGAGGGGTAGGGATAAATTACGAGCAGTACTTC
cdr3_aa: CASRGVGINYEQYF

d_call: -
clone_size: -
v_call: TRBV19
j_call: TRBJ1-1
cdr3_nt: TGTGCCAGTAACCCGACAGAGATGAACACTGAAGCTTTCTTT
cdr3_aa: CASNPTEMNTEAFF

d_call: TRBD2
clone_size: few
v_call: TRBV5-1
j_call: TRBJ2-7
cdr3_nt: TGCGCCAGCAGCTTGGAGCCTCAGAGCGGGATTGCCTACGAGCAGTACTTC
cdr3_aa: CASSLEPQSGIAYEQYF

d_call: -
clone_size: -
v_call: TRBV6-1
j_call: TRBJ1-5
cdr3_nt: TGTGCCAGCAGTGAAGCACGACTGAGGCAGGGGAGCCAGCCCCAGCATTTT
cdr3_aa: CASSEARLRQGSQPQHF

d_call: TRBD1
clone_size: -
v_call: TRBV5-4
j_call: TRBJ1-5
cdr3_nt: TGTGCCAGCAGCTCACAGGGGCCTCGGGGCAATCAGCCCCAGCATTTT
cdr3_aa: CASSSQGPRGNQPQHF

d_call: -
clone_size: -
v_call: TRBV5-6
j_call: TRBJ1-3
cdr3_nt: TGTGCCAGCAGCTTGTTACAGAACACCATATATTTT
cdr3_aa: CASSLLQNTIYF

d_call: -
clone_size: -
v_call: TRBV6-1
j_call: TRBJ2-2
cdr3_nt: TGTGCCAGCAGTACGAACAGGGCCGGGGAGCTGTTTTTT
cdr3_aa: CASSTNRAGELFF

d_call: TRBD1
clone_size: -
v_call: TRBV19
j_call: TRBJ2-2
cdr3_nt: TGTGCCAGTAGTATTTTCGAGACAGGGGCTTCCGGGGAGCTGTTTTTT
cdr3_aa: CASSIFETGASGELFF

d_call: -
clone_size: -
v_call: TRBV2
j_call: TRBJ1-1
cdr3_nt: TGTGCCAGCAGTGGACAAGGACGGATTGAAGACACTGAAGCTTTCTTT
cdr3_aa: CASSGQGRIEDTEAFF

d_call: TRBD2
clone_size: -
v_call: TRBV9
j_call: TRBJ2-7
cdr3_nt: TGTGCCAGCAGCCCGGGGGGAGGCGGGAGGTACGAGCAGTACTTC
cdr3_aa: CASSPGGGGRYEQYF

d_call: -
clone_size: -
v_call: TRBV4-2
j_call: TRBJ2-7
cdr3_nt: TGTGCCAGCAGCACAACGGACCGAGCCTACGAGCAGTACTTC
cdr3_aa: CASSTTDRAYEQYF

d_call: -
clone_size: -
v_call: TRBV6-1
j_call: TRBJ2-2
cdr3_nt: TGTGCCAGCAGGACAGGTCCCAACACCGGGGAGCTGTTTTTT
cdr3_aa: CASRTGPNTGELFF

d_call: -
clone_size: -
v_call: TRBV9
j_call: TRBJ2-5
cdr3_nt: TGTGCCAGCAGAGGGTTAGGGCAAGAGACCCAGTACTTC
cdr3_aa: CASRGLGQETQYF

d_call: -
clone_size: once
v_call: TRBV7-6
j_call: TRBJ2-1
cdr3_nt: TGTGCCAGCACTCCAGTATCCTACAATGAGCAGTTCTTC
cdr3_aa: CASTPVSYNEQFF

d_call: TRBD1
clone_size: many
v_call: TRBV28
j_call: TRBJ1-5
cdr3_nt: TGTGCCAGCAGTTTACGGACAGGGTCCAATCAGCCCCAGCATTTT
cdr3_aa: CASSLRTGSNQPQHF

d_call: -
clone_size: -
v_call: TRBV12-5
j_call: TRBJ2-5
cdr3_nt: TGTGCTAGTGGCAACTACAGGGAACAAGAGACCCAGTACTTC
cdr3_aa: CASGNYREQETQYF

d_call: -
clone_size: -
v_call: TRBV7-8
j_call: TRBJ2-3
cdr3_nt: TGTGCCAGCAGCTTCAATCTTATGGGTGAGATGGGGCAGGCAGATACGCAGTATTTT
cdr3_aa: CASSFNLMGEMGQADTQYF

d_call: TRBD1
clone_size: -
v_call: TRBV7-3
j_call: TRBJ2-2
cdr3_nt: TGTGCCAGCAGCTGGGACAGGGGCTCAGGGGAGCTGTTTTTT
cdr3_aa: CASSWDRGSGELFF

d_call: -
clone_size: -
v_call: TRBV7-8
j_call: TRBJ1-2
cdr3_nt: TGTGCCAGCAGCTTTTATACAGGGATTGATCATGGCTACACCTTC
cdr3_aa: CASSFYTGIDHGYTF

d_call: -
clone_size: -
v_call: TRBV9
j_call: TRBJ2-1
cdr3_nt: TGTGCCAGCAGCGGGACAGTTAGCTCCTACAATGAGCAGTTCTTC
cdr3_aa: CASSGTVSSYNEQFF

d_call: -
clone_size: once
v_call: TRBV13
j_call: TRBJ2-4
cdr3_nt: TGTGCCAGCAGCTCGGGGTTGAACATTCAGTACTTC
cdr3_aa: CASSSGLNIQYF

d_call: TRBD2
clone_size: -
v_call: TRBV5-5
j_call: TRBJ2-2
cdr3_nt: TGTGCCAGCAGCTGGCCGGGACTAGCCCCCGGGGAGCTGTTTTTT
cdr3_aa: CASSWPGLAPGELFF

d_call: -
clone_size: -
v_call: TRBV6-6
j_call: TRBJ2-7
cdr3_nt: TGTGCCAGCAGTTACTCGCCCTCCGCCGGGACCTACGAGCAGTACTTC
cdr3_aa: CASSYSPSAGTYEQYF

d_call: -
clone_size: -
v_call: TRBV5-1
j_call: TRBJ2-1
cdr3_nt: TGCGCCAGCAGCTTGGACGGGGAACCCTACAATGAGCAGTTCTTC
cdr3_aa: CASSLDGEPYNEQFF

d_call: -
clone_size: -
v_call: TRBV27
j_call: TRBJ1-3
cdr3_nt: TGTGCCAGCAGTTTACGCGGGTCTGGAAACACCATATATTTT
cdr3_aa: CASSLRGSGNTIYF

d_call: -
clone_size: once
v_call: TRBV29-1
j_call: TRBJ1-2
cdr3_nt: TGCAGCTCGGCCGGGGCGGACTATGGCTACACCTTC
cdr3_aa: CSSAGADYGYTF

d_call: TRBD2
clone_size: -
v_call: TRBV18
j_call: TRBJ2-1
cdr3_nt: TGTGCCAGCTCACCCGGGACTAGCGGGAGCTCCTACAATGAGCAGTTCTTC
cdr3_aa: CASSPGTSGSSYNEQFF

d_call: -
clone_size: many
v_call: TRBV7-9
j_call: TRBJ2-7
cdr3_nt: TGTGCCAGCCAACCACGCGAGGGCAGCACGACAACTCCGTACGAGCAGTACTTC
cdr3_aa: CASQPREGSTTTPYEQYF

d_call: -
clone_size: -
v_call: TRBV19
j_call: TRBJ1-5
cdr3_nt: TGTGCCAGTAGTATAGCGGGGGCTTTCAATCAGCCCCAGCATTTT
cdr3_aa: CASSIAGAFNQPQHF

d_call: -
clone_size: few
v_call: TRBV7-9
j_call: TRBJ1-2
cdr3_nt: TGTGCCAGCAGCCACGATACTATCAACTATGGCTACACCTTC
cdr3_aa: CASSHDTINYGYTF

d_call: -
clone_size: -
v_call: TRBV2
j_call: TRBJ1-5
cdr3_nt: TGTGCCAGCAGTGAGTTTCAGCTAGGGCAGCCCCAGCATTTT
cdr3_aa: CASSEFQLGQPQHF

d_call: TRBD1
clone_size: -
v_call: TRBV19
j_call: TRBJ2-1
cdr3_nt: TGTGCCAGTGATGACAGGGGGGCACACAATGAGCAGTTCTTC
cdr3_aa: CASDDRGAHNEQFF

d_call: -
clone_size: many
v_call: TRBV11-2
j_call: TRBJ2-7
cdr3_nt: TGTGCCAGCAGCTTATCGATGTGGGAGCAGTACTTC
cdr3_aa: CASSLSMWEQYF

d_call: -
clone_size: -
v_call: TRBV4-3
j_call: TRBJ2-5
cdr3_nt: TGCGCCAGCAGCCAATCTGGGCGGGAGACCCAGTACTTC
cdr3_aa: CASSQSGRETQYF

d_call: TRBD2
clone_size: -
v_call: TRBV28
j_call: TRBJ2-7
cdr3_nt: TGTGCCAGCAGTTTATCGGTACTAGCGGGAGGTTACGAGCAGTACTTC
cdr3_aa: CASSLSVLAGGYEQYF

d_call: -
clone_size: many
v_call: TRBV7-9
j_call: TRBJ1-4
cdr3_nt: TGTGCCAGCAGCTTAGGCGTTCTAGGGGAAAAACTGTTTTTT
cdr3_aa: CASSLGVLGEKLFF

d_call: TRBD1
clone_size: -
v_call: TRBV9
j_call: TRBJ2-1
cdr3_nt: TGTGCCAGCAGCGTAGGCCGGACAGGGGACAACAATGAGCAGTTCTTC
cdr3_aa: CASSVGRTGDNNEQFF

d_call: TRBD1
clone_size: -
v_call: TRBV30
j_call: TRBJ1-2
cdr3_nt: TGTGCCTGGTACCCCCGACAGGGAAATGGCTACACCTTC
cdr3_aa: CAWYPRQGNGYTF

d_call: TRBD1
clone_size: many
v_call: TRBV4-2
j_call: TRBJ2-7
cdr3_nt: TGTGCCAGCAGCCAAGATGAGACAGGGGGCTACGAGCAGTACTTC
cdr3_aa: CASSQDETGGYEQYF

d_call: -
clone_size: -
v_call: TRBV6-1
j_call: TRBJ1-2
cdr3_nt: TGTGCCAGCAGTGGGACGACAGGAAAACTCTATGGCTACACCTTC
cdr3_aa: CASSGTTGKLYGYTF

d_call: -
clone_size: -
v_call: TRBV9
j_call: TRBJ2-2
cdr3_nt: TGTGCCAGCAGCGTACTCCGGGACTTAGACGGGGAGCTGTTTTTT
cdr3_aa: CASSVLRDLDGELFF